This T cell receptor (beta chain) is from a study of T-cell reconstitution after alpha-beta-depleted transplantation in children. Findings and caveats of the study: Most T-cell counts and diversity one year after the transplant came from T cells that were newly produced.

This clonotype has at least ten counts. The target antigen is unknown. It was with unique molecular identifiers that the TCRbeta library was prepared. Using its own MiXCR run on the PCR reads, TCRdb lists one record per CDR3 protein. The data hold some 350,000 distinct CDR3 sequences, with roughly 15% observed a single time. The sequence came from a male patient aged 2-10 years who had a stem cell transplant for acute lymphoblastic leukemia, so the T cells may come from the graft donor. The source material was PBMCs, mostly from graft donor cells, sampled 360 days after TCRalphabeta/CD19-depleted stem cell transplant.

The DNA for the CDR3 is TGTGCCAGCGCCACAGGGGGGTCCTACAATGAGCAGTTCTTC. This sequence encodes CASATGGSYNEQFF. The J gene is TRBJ2-1, the V gene TRBV28; TRBD1 matches at 8 bases. The CDR3 covers 14 residues. The J segment lost 1 base and the V segment lost 8 bases, leaving 4 bases of the junction unmatched. Germline assignment: CDR1 MDHEN and CDR2 SYDVKM.